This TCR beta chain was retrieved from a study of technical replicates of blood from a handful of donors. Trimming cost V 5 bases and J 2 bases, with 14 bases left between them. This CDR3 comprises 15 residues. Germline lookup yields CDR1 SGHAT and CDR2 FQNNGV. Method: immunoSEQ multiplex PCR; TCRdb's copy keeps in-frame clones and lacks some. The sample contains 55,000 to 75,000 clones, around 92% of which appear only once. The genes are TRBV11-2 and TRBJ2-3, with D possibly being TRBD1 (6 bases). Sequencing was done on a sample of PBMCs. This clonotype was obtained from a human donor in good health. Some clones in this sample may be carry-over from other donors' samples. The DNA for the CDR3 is TGTGCCAGCAGCCCCGACAGGCACCTCACAGATACGCAGTATTTT. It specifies CASSPDRHLTDTQYF.